This T cell receptor beta chain stems from a study of cytomegalovirus exposure and HLA in healthy donors. After removal of 2 bases from V and 4 bases from J, the junction contained 11 bases not matched to a gene. CDR1 and CDR2 from the germline V gene are SGHAT and FQNNGV. This CDR3 region has 17 residues. Only a few counts were recorded for this clone. Its antigen is still unknown. The PCR ran on 60 Vbeta and 13 Jbeta primers. Sequenced by immunoSEQ multiplex PCR; TCRdb stores in-frame clones only, minus some. Of 90,000 to 130,000 clones in the sample, approximately 70% were seen once. Whole-study results and caveats: A missense variant in DCLRE1C was later tied to TCR beta V- and J-gene trimming. In a later analysis, the majority of CMV-associated beta chains seemingly showed HLA restriction.

Specimen: PBMCs. The TCR was taken from a man aged 30 to 39 in good health and CMV-seropositive. The chain recombines TRBV11-2 with TRBJ2-3; 8 nucleotides align to TRBD2. The CDR3 coding sequence is TGTGCCAGCAGCTTACCCCTGGGGAGCGGGGGAGCAGATACGCAGTATTTT. Translating it yields CASSLPLGSGGADTQYF. Together with reference TRBV11-2 and TRBJ2-3, the CDR3 gives the full variable domain: EAGVAQSPRYKIIEKRQSVAFWCNPISGHATLYWYQQILGQGPKLLIQFQNNGVVDDSQLPKDRFSAERLKGVDSTLKIQPAKLEDSAVYLCASSLPLGSGGADTQYFGPGTRLTVL.